This T cell receptor beta chain appears in the sequencing data of a study of breast tumors, draining lymph nodes, adjacent tissues. Study observations and caveats: The lymph node origin of tumor T cells was framed as consistent with a hypothesis, not demonstrated. Tumor repertoires ranked between lymph nodes and nontumor tissue in diversity, with V and J gene preferences.

CDR3 length: 14 residues. The V gene lost 5 bases and the J gene lost 10 bases, with 17 bases spanning the gap. CDR1 is MDHEN, CDR2 SYDVKM, per germline. Axillary draining lymph nodes of breast cancer patients supplied the node samples. TCRdb recomputed calls from the multiplex PCR reads with MiXCR, one row per CDR3 protein. The table shows about 230,000 distinct CDR3 sequences, with about 32% occurring only once. Ten or more counts support this clonotype. The antigen is undetermined. The receptor's source is a female donor with breast cancer. Some clones in this sample may be carry-over from other donors' samples. Sequences were obtained from axillary lymph node tissue. The chain has TRBV28 and TRBJ1-4, with a weak D call TRBD1 (5 bases). The CDR3 here is CASSPQGVLRKLFF. CDR3 coding DNA: TGTGCCAGCAGTCCTCAGGGTGTTCTGCGAAAACTGTTTTTT.